Presented here are 28 T cell receptor beta chains from one specimen sequenced in a study of blood T cell repertoires in COVID-19. Produced via immunoSEQ multiplex PCR; TCRdb's table is partial and in-frame only. This sample carries fewer than 650,000 clones, roughly 91% of them seen once, and the ten largest clones take about 8%. Sequenced material: peripheral blood. The receptor set was obtained from a woman aged 50 to 60 with COVID-19, enrolled during active disease.

The gene calls are TRBV4-1 and TRBJ2-5, with 9 bases matching TRBD1. The V and J ends lost 3 bases and 4 bases, in that order; junction bases with no gene match: 6. The germline gives CDR1 MGHRA, CDR2 YSYEKL. This CDR3 has 15 amino acids. Here the CDR3 DNA reads TGCGCCAGCAGCCAGCCGGGACAGGGTGGAGAGACCCAGTACTTC. Its translation: CASSQPGQGGETQYF.

This sequence joins TRBV9 and TRBJ2-7; perhaps TRBD1 as D (6 bases). The CDR3 is made up of 15 amino acids. Germline CDR1 and CDR2: SGDLS and YYNGEE. Trimming shortened V by 4 bases and J by 1 base, and 15 bases separated the two germline ends. Here the CDR3 reads CASSPKQGRSYEQYF. The CDR3 DNA reads as TGTGCCAGCAGCCCAAAGCAGGGGAGATCCTACGAGCAGTACTTC.

The chain combines TRBV10-3 with TRBJ2-1; 8 bases line up with TRBD2. V was pared by 2 bases and J by 3 bases, with 9 bases of the junction left unmatched. The V gene's germline CDR1 is ENHRY and CDR2 SYGVKD. CDR3 size: 17 residues. CDR3 residues: CAISERLALENYNEQFF. The CDR3 DNA is TGTGCCATCAGTGAGAGACTAGCGCTTGAAAACTACAATGAGCAGTTCTTC.

The rearrangement links TRBV18 to TRBJ1-2, with 11 nucleotides matching TRBD1. Germline CDR1 KGHSH, CDR2 LQKENI. The length of the CDR3 is 17 residues. V gave up 3 bases and J gave up 4 bases; unmatched junction bases: 10. For the CDR3, the DNA is TGTGCCAGCTCACCTTCCCAAGTTGGGACAGGGGGCTATGGCTACACCTTC. This gives the protein CASSPSQVGTGGYGYTF. Complete variable domain (other parts from reference TRBV18 and TRBJ1-2): NAGVMQNPRHLVRRRGQEARLRCSPMKGHSHVYWYRQLPEEGLKFMVYLQKENIIDESGMPKERFSAEFPKEGPSILRIQQVVRGDSAAYFCASSPSQVGTGGYGYTFGSGTRLTVV.

This clone was recorded once. CDR3 region: CASSSRFTDTQYF. For the CDR3, the DNA is TGTGCCAGCAGTTCGAGGTTCACAGATACGCAGTATTTT. This rearrangement joins TRBV27 to TRBJ2-3; D is unclear. V was pared by 4 bases and J by 2 bases, with 7 bases between. This CDR3 contains 13 residues. Per germline, CDR1 MNHEY and CDR2 SMNVEV (reference sequence).

The gene calls are TRBV10-1 and TRBJ1-1, with D unresolved. Germline V gene lookup returns CDR1 WNHNN and CDR2 SYGVQD (reference sequence). This CDR3 comprises 15 residues. Trimming removed 4 bases at V and 0 bases at J, with 12 bases between. Written as DNA, the CDR3 is TGCGCCAGCAGTGTTGAGGGAGGGATGAACACTGAAGCTTTCTTT. Protein product: CASSVEGGMNTEAFF.

This sequence joins TRBV5-1 and TRBJ2-7; perhaps TRBD1 as D (6 bases). The CDR3 consists of 12 residues. V shed 0 bases and J shed 6 bases, with 7 bases lying between them. The germline V gene has CDR1 SGHRS and CDR2 YFSETQ. The CDR3 bases are TGCGCCAGCAGCTTGGGGACAGTCGAGCAGTACTTC. Translated: CASSLGTVEQYF.

V gene TRBV5-1 combines with J gene TRBJ2-5; the D gene is possibly TRBD2 (6 bases). The CDR3 contains 15 residues. With 0 bases removed from V and 5 bases from J, the gap between germline ends came to 14 bases. The germline CDR1 and CDR2 sequences are SGHRS and YFSETQ. The chain's CDR3 is CASSLALAGGETQYF. CDR3 coding DNA: TGCGCCAGCAGCTTGGCTCTAGCTGGGGGGGAGACCCAGTACTTC.

Concerning this clone itself: Different DNA sequences within this sample yield the same CDR3. The chain employs TRBV27 and TRBJ2-2; D uncertain. This CDR3 comprises 11 residues. The germline V and J ends were trimmed by 4 bases and 5 bases, with 2 bases remaining between them. Germline CDR1 MNHEY, CDR2 SMNVEV (reference sequence). CDR3 coding DNA: TGTGCCAGCAGTTCAACCGGGGAGCTGTTTTTT. Encoded protein: CASSSTGELFF.

The CDR3 sequence is CASSFLAGGSSYEQYF. The CDR3 DNA sequence: TGTGCCAGCAGCTTCCTAGCGGGGGGTTCGTCCTACGAGCAGTACTTC. The chain uses TRBV7-2 and TRBJ2-7, with TRBD2 matching over 11 bases. With 3 bases clipped from V and 1 base from J, the junction kept 5 bases outside the gene matches. Germline CDR1 reads SGHTA; CDR2 reads FQGNSA. This CDR3 comprises 16 residues. The whole variable domain, remainder taken from reference TRBV7-2 and TRBJ2-7, is GAGVSQSPSNKVTEKGKDVELRCDPISGHTALYWYRQSLGQGLEFLIYFQGNSAPDKSGLPSDRFSAERTGGSVSTLTIQRTQQEDSAVYLCASSFLAGGSSYEQYFGPGTRLTVT.

This clone was recorded once. The chain links TRBV5-6 to TRBJ2-3; the D is unclear. The CDR3 runs to 13 residues. The V gene lost 5 bases and the J gene lost 4 bases, with 11 bases spanning the gap. Germline assignment: CDR1 SGHDT and CDR2 YYEEEE. For the CDR3, the DNA is TGTGCCAGCAGTCCTCCTACGCCAGATACGCAGTATTTT. This encodes CASSPPTPDTQYF.

The V call is TRBV29-1, the J call TRBJ1-1; TRBD1 agrees at 10 bases. The junction had 0 bases not matched to a gene; V was cut back by 1 base and J by 1 base. Germline loops: CDR1 SQVTM, CDR2 ANQGSEA. This CDR3 region has 14 residues. The CDR3 loop reads CSVEGTGGNTEAFF. The CDR3 region has the DNA TGCAGCGTTGAAGGGACAGGGGGGAACACTGAAGCTTTCTTT.

The J gene is TRBJ1-1, the V gene TRBV18; 10 bases line up with TRBD1. The CDR3 runs 14 residues. V gave up 6 bases and J gave up 6 bases; unmatched junction bases: 7. Looked up from germline, CDR1 is KGHSH and CDR2 is LQKENI. This chain's CDR3 is CASSPGQGKPEAFF. The CDR3 DNA reads as TGTGCCAGCTCGCCGGGACAGGGGAAGCCTGAAGCTTTCTTT.

The chain uses TRBV6-5 and TRBJ1-6, with 7 nucleotides matching TRBD1. The CDR3 contains 14 residues. V dropped 6 bases and J dropped 7; count of bases not matched to a gene: 6. The germline V gene encodes CDR1 MNHEY and CDR2 SVGAGI. The CDR3 sequence: CASREPGQNSPLHF. The CDR3 region has the DNA TGTGCCAGCAGAGAGCCGGGACAGAATTCACCCCTCCACTTT.

Here the CDR3 reads CAWSVRLAGVIDTGELFF. The CDR3, as DNA: TGTGCCTGGAGTGTAAGGCTAGCGGGGGTCATTGACACCGGGGAGCTGTTTTTT. The chain recombines TRBV30 with TRBJ2-2, with 10 bases that match TRBD2. Germline CDR1 GTSNPN, CDR2 SVGIG (reference sequence). The CDR3 has 18 residues. V shed 0 bases, J shed 3 bases, and the junction held 10 bases outside the gene matches.

The rearrangement links TRBV29-1 to TRBJ1-1; TRBD1 might be the D (5 bases). The germline V and J ends were trimmed by 2 bases and 6 bases, with 7 bases remaining between them. The CDR3 is made up of 11 amino acids. Germline CDR1 and CDR2: SQVTM and ANQGSEA. CDR3 sequence reads: CSVETTAEAFF. The DNA of the CDR3 is TGCAGCGTTGAAACGACAGCTGAAGCTTTCTTT.

The chain joins TRBV18 to TRBJ1-4; 12 nucleotides agree with TRBD1. The germline CDR1 and CDR2 sequences are KGHSH and LQKENI. V lost 3 bases, J lost 10 bases, and 6 bases stayed unmatched. CDR3 size: 15 residues. CDR3 in DNA: TGTGCCAGCTCACCGGGCGGGACAGGGGGCGGAAAACTGTTTTTT. Translating it yields CASSPGGTGGGKLFF.

The gene calls are TRBV7-9 and TRBJ2-5; 10 positions agree with TRBD1. The germline V gene has CDR1 SEHNR and CDR2 FQNEAQ (reference sequence). This CDR3 contains 18 residues. Trimming at V came to 1 base and at J to 5 bases, leaving 13 bases not matched to a gene. The CDR3 loop reads CASSLVGRGQGSDETQYF. In DNA, the CDR3 is TGTGCCAGCAGCTTAGTTGGTAGGGGACAGGGGTCGGACGAGACCCAGTACTTC.

The chain joins TRBV7-8 to TRBJ2-1, with TRBD2 matching over 9 bases. The CDR3 covers 15 residues. Trimming took 5 bases from V and 9 from J; bases not matched to a gene: 11. Germline loops: CDR1 SGHVS, CDR2 FQNEAQ. In DNA form, the CDR3 reads TGTGCCAGCAGCCCCCTCCGGACTAGCGTGGCTGAGCAGTTCTTC. Translating it yields CASSPLRTSVAEQFF.

The chain is built from TRBV4-1 and TRBJ1-1, with a weak D call TRBD1 (5 bases). CDR1 and CDR2 (germline): MGHRA, YSYEKL. Trimming removed 0 bases at V and 3 bases at J, with 17 bases between. This CDR3 is 17 amino acids long. CDR3 sequence: CASSQDRSSPGDTEAFF. CDR3 nucleotides: TGCGCCAGCAGCCAAGATCGTAGCTCGCCGGGGGACACTGAAGCTTTCTTT.

A few counts support this clone. The genes are TRBV3-1 (or the pseudogene TRBV3-2) and TRBJ1-3; D is undetermined. Germline-derived CDR1 and CDR2 are LGHDT and YNNKEL (reference sequence). The CDR3 loop spans 16 amino acids. V was clipped by 2 bases and J by 9 bases, with 20 bases between them. This chain's CDR3 is CASSQNPGGGISTIYF. The CDR3 DNA follows: TGTGCCAGCAGCCAAAACCCAGGTGGAGGGATCTCCACCATATATTTT.

This clone was observed a handful of times. This chain joins TRBV6-5 and TRBJ1-4, with D perhaps TRBD1 (5 bases). Between the trimmed V and J ends, which lost 6 bases and 8 bases, there was a span of 16 bases. The CDR3 has 14 residues. CDR1 and CDR2 from the germline V gene are MNHEY and SVGAGI. The CDR3 coding sequence is TGTGCCAGCAGGGCAGGGCGCAGGTCGGAAAAACTGTTTTTT. It translates to CASRAGRRSEKLFF.

This chain connects TRBV29-1 to TRBJ2-6, with D unresolved. Trimming cost V 5 bases and J 0 bases, with 11 bases left between them. Germline CDR1 and CDR2: SQVTM and ANQGSEA. CDR3 length equals 15 residues. DNA for the CDR3: TGCAGCGTTATCGTCCCCAGCTCTGGGGCCAACGTCCTGACTTTC. Protein product: CSVIVPSSGANVLTF.

The chain joins TRBV27 to TRBJ2-1, with a weak D call TRBD2 (6 bases). Trimming took off 10 bases at V and 9 bases at J, with 22 bases between the two ends. Germline V CDR1 and CDR2: MNHEY, SMNVEV (reference sequence). The CDR3 consists of 14 residues. The DNA for the CDR3 is TGTGCCACCCGACTAGGGGTGGCCTTCAGTGAGCAGTTCTTC. Translation gives CATRLGVAFSEQFF.

The rearrangement uses TRBV4-1 and TRBJ1-1, with D maybe TRBD1 (6 bases). Trimming removed 6 bases at V and 5 bases at J, with 22 bases between. The CDR3 extends over 16 amino acids. Per germline, CDR1 MGHRA and CDR2 YSYEKL. CDR3 sequence (DNA): TGCGCCAGCAGTCCCGGGGGGGCCCCCGGGGGGACTGAAGCTTTCTTT. Protein sequence: CASSPGGAPGGTEAFF.

Turning to this clone: The sample carries other DNA sequences with the same CDR3. The chain is built from TRBV28 and TRBJ1-1; 9 positions match TRBD1. Trimming cost V 6 bases and J 3 bases; bases outside gene matches: 2. The CDR3 has 13 residues. Looked up from germline, CDR1 is MDHEN and CDR2 is SYDVKM. The CDR3: CASRGQGDTEAFF. The CDR3 bases are TGTGCCAGCAGGGGACAGGGAGACACTGAAGCTTTCTTT.

This chain uses TRBV6-2 or TRBV6-3 with TRBJ1-6, with D maybe TRBD1 (6 bases). The V and J ends lost 5 bases and 7 bases respectively, with 15 bases between them. This CDR3 is built from 15 residues. The germline CDR1 and CDR2 sequences are MNHEY and SVGEGT. For the CDR3, the DNA is TGTGCCAGCAGTATACAGGGAAGGGAGAATTCACCCCTCCACTTT. Its translation: CASSIQGRENSPLHF.

This clone was observed a single time. The chain is built from TRBV5-4 and TRBJ2-3, with TRBD2 matching 7 bases. This CDR3 region has 14 residues. V lost 5 bases, J lost 6 bases, and 9 bases stayed unmatched. The V gene's germline CDR1 is SGHNT and CDR2 YYREEE (reference sequence). CDR3 bases: TGTGCCAGCAGTCTCGGATTAGCGGGTGATACGCAGTATTTT. Protein sequence: CASSLGLAGDTQYF.